Shown below are 14 T cell receptor beta chains from a single sample sequenced in a study of T cells in Graves' hyperthyroidism and ophthalmopathy. Authors of the study amplified TCR beta CDR3 regions from RNA transcripts. TCR CDR3 regions were first amplified by RT-PCR with HTBI primers. Using its own MiXCR run on the multiplex PCR reads, TCRdb lists one record per CDR3 protein. This sample has fewer than 900,000 distinct CDR3 sequences, with 16% found just once. The sample comprised blood. Receptor source: a man in his late teens or twenties with Graves' hyperthyroidism.

There are many counts of this clonotype. The chain couples TRBV2 to TRBJ2-7; D perhaps matches TRBD2 (6 bases). Trimming pared 5 bases from V and 5 bases from J, leaving 22 bases between. Germline CDR1 and CDR2: SNHLY and FYNNEI. CDR3 length: 16 residues. As DNA, the CDR3 is TGTGCCAGCAGTCATTCCCGAGGGATAGCGGTAGACGAGCAGTACTTC. This codes for CASSHSRGIAVDEQYF.

The sample holds a few counts of this clonotype. The chain uses TRBV6-2 or TRBV6-3 and TRBJ2-2; 14 nucleotides line up with TRBD2. Germline assignment: CDR1 MNHEY and CDR2 SVGEGT. This CDR3 has 15 amino acids. The trim removed 7 bases at V and 6 bases at J, leaving 4 bases unmatched. The CDR3: CASKQGLAGAGELFF. For the CDR3, the DNA is TGTGCCAGCAAACAGGGACTAGCGGGAGCCGGGGAGCTGTTTTTT.

There are many counts of this clonotype. The chain carries TRBV12-3 or TRBV12-4 and TRBJ2-7, with a tentative D call TRBD1 (6 bases). Trimming took 7 bases from V and 5 from J, leaving 15 bases between them. The CDR3 totals 13 residues. The CDR3 sequence: CASTHRARDEQYF. CDR3 bases: TGTGCCAGCACCCACAGGGCTCGCGACGAGCAGTACTTC.

There are many counts of this clonotype. J is TRBJ2-5 and V is TRBV2, with 9 bases fitting TRBD1. Germline lookup yields CDR1 SNHLY and CDR2 FYNNEI. This CDR3 is 15 amino acids long. The J segment lost 11 bases and the V segment lost 6 bases, leaving 16 bases of the junction unmatched. The CDR3 spells CASSPTGQGGIGQYF. The CDR3, as DNA: TGTGCCAGCAGCCCCACGGGACAGGGTGGAATCGGACAGTACTTC.

This clonotype has ten or more counts. The gene calls are TRBV5-1 and TRBJ2-7; 7 nucleotides line up with TRBD1. CDR1 is SGHRS and CDR2 is YFSETQ in the germline V gene. This CDR3 is 20 amino acids long. V was clipped by 1 base and J by 1 base; unmatched bases: 20. The CDR3 region has the DNA TGCGCCAGCAGCTTGAGCCCGTACAGGGGACCCCAGGGGAAGTCCTACGAGCAGTACTTC. Amino acids: CASSLSPYRGPQGKSYEQYF.

This clonotype was counted ten times or more. The rearrangement uses TRBV24-1 and TRBJ2-1; D is perhaps TRBD1 or TRBD2 (5 bases each). The CDR3 length is 16 residues. The V gene lost 3 bases and the J gene lost 6 bases, with 17 bases spanning the gap. Germline V lookup: CDR1 KGHDR, CDR2 SFDVKD. The CDR3 region has the DNA TGTGCCACCAGTGATAAATTGGGGGAGTCTCCCAATGAGCAGTTCTTC. Amino acid sequence: CATSDKLGESPNEQFF.

There are many counts of this clonotype. The chain employs TRBV2 and TRBJ1-2, with TRBD1 identical over 9 bases. This CDR3 contains 14 residues. CDR1 and CDR2 (germline): SNHLY, FYNNEI. J lost 5 bases, V lost 1 base, and 2 bases had no gene match. The CDR3 DNA reads TGTGCCAGCAGTGAAGGGACAGGGGAATATGGCTACACCTTC. Translated: CASSEGTGEYGYTF.

A few counts support this clonotype. V is TRBV12-3 or TRBV12-4 and J is TRBJ1-1; no firm D call. The CDR3 consists of 13 residues. Between the trimmed V and J ends, which lost 4 bases and 5 bases, there was a span of 11 bases. The CDR3 sequence: CASSSSPGTEAFF. In DNA form, the CDR3 reads TGTGCCAGCAGTTCATCCCCGGGAACTGAAGCTTTCTTT.

This clonotype was recorded at least ten times. This chain links TRBV7-2 with TRBJ2-7, with 15 bases aligning to TRBD2. V lost 1 base and J lost 7; bases outside the gene matches: 14. This CDR3 spans 19 amino acids. Germline lookup yields CDR1 SGHTA and CDR2 FQGNSA. The chain's CDR3 is CASSLGRTSGRAKGREQYF. In DNA, the CDR3 is TGTGCCAGCAGCTTAGGTAGGACTAGCGGGAGGGCCAAAGGGAGAGAGCAGTACTTC.

This clonotype was seen a handful of times. The chain combines TRBV7-2 with TRBJ2-3, with 8 bases identical to TRBD2. With V trimmed by 8 bases and J by 4 bases, 5 bases remained unmatched. Per germline, CDR1 SGHTA and CDR2 FQGNSA. The CDR3 sequence is 13 residues long. CDR3 coding DNA: TGTGCCAGCGAGAGCGGGAGCGCAGATACGCAGTATTTT. Translation: CASESGSADTQYF.

The rearrangement joins TRBV28 to TRBJ2-7, with D tentatively TRBD2 (6 bases). Between the trimmed V and J ends, which lost 8 bases and 5 bases, there was a span of 16 bases. Per germline, CDR1 MDHEN and CDR2 SYDVKM. There are 13 residues in the CDR3. The CDR3 sequence is CASFRQGGDEQYF. The CDR3 bases are TGTGCCAGCTTTCGGCAGGGAGGTGACGAGCAGTACTTC.

This clonotype was detected many times. The gene calls are TRBV28 and TRBJ2-5; D assignment may be TRBD1 or TRBD2 (6 bases each). CDR1 and CDR2 from the germline V gene are MDHEN and SYDVKM. Trimming took 5 bases from V and 5 from J, leaving 15 bases between them. CDR3 length: 14 amino acids. The CDR3 nucleotides are TGTGCCAGCAGTCCCGGAGGGGACACGGAGACCCAGTACTTC. As protein: CASSPGGDTETQYF.

This clonotype occurred many times. The chain carries TRBV5-1 and TRBJ1-5; D not certain. CDR1 and CDR2 (germline): SGHRS, YFSETQ. CDR3 length: 13 residues. The germline V and J ends were trimmed by 0 bases and 7 bases, with 8 bases remaining between them. The DNA for the CDR3 is TGCGCCAGCAGCTTGGGGGGAGAGCAGCCCCAGCATTTT. Protein sequence: CASSLGGEQPQHF.

This chain joins TRBV24-1 and TRBJ2-3; TRBD2 agrees at 9 bases. The CDR3 is 16 amino acids. Trimming cost V 3 bases and J 0 bases; bases outside gene matches: 3. CDR1 and CDR2 (germline): KGHDR, SFDVKD. The CDR3 sequence: CATSDGLARSTDTQYF. In DNA, the CDR3 is TGTGCCACCAGTGATGGACTAGCGCGAAGCACAGATACGCAGTATTTT.